Listed here are 25 T cell receptor beta chains from one sample, sequenced in a study of blood T cell repertoires in COVID-19. Profiled with immunoSEQ multiplex PCR; TCRdb holds only in-frame clones, not every one. This table has 130,000 to 150,000 clones, 70% to 85% appearing once. The source material was peripheral blood. The receptor source for this set is a man in his 60s with acute or convalescent COVID-19.

The rearrangement links TRBV5-1 to TRBJ2-3, with TRBD2 matching 11 bases. V lost 6 bases and J lost 3; bases outside the gene matches: 6. The germline CDR1 and CDR2 sequences are SGHRS and YFSETQ. The CDR3 contains 15 residues. The CDR3 sequence is CASTLAGGWTDTQYF. The CDR3 DNA is TGCGCCAGCACCTTAGCGGGAGGGTGGACAGATACGCAGTATTTT. The entire variable domain, with the rest obtained from reference TRBV5-1 and TRBJ2-3, is as follows: KAGVTQTPRYLIKTRGQQVTLSCSPISGHRSVSWYQQTPGQGLQFLFEYFSETQRNKGNFPGRFSGRQFSNSRSEMNVSTLELGDSALYLCASTLAGGWTDTQYFGPGTRLTVL.

The table lists this clone with a count of one. Written as DNA, the CDR3 is TGTGCCAGCAGGGGTGACTGGCGGTCCAATGAGCAGTTCTTC. Protein product: CASRGDWRSNEQFF. This chain joins TRBV7-8 and TRBJ2-1; D unresolved. CDR3 size: 14 residues. Germline V gene data show CDR1 as SGHVS and CDR2 as FQNEAQ. V lost 6 bases to trimming and J lost 6 bases, with 15 bases between them.

The CDR3 DNA is TGTGCCAGCAGCTTGGGACAGGGGAATTCAGATACGCAGTATTTT. It yields the protein CASSLGQGNSDTQYF. The chain joins TRBV7-6 to TRBJ2-3; 10 bases are a match to TRBD1. The trim removed 3 bases at V and 4 bases at J, leaving 4 bases unmatched. Germline CDR1 SGHVS, CDR2 FNYEAQ. The CDR3 runs to 15 residues.

The gene calls are TRBV6-5 and TRBJ2-5; tentative D call: TRBD1 (5 bases). CDR1 and CDR2 (germline): MNHEY, SVGAGI. V lost 7 bases and J lost 5, with 17 bases in between. This CDR3 contains 14 residues. The CDR3 region is CASTPTGLWETQYF. In DNA form, the CDR3 reads TGTGCCAGCACCCCCACAGGTCTCTGGGAGACCCAGTACTTC.

The chain carries TRBV24-1 and TRBJ1-2; D unclear. This CDR3 spans 13 amino acids. The V and J ends lost 3 bases and 4 bases respectively, with 8 bases between them. Germline lookup yields CDR1 KGHDR and CDR2 SFDVKD. The CDR3 spells CATSDRGSYGYTF. DNA of the CDR3: TGTGCCACCAGTGATCGGGGAAGCTATGGCTACACCTTC.

V gene TRBV5-5 combines with J gene TRBJ2-5; the match to TRBD2 covers 7 bases. The CDR3 extends over 18 amino acids. With 6 bases clipped from V and 4 bases from J, the junction kept 21 bases outside the gene matches. Germline lookup yields CDR1 SGHKS and CDR2 YYEKEE (reference sequence). Here the CDR3 DNA reads TGTGCCAGCACCACTGGCCTGAGTGCCGGGGGGACCGGAGAGACCCAGTACTTC. Residues: CASTTGLSAGGTGETQYF.

This clone appeared once. This chain joins TRBV19 and TRBJ1-2; TRBD1 agrees at 9 bases. Germline loops: CDR1 LNHDA, CDR2 SQIVND (reference sequence). The CDR3 loop spans 15 amino acids. V trimming: 6 bases; J trimming: 2 bases; junction bases outside the gene matches: 7. CDR3 DNA sequence: TGTGCCAGTAGGGCACGAGGGACAGGGAACTATGGCTACACCTTC. It encodes CASRARGTGNYGYTF.

The DNA for the CDR3 is TGTGCCAGCAGCGTAGCGCCCTCGGGGGAGCAGTACTTC. Protein product: CASSVAPSGEQYF. This chain uses TRBV9 with TRBJ2-7; D possibly corresponds to TRBD2 (5 bases). The CDR3 is 13 amino acids. Trimming removed 0 bases from V and 7 bases from J, with 11 bases in between. CDR1 is SGDLS, CDR2 YYNGEE, per germline.

This clone was seen a handful of times. This chain connects TRBV12-3 or TRBV12-4 to TRBJ2-2; no firm D call. CDR3 length: 11 residues. V was cut by 4 bases and J by 6 bases, with 3 bases left in between. This CDR3 is CASSSSGELFF. The CDR3 DNA follows: TGTGCCAGCAGTTCTTCCGGGGAGCTGTTTTTT.

The gene calls are TRBV6-6 and TRBJ2-2, with TRBD2 matching 7 bases. The CDR3 sequence is 16 residues long. CDR1 and CDR2 (germline): MNHNY, SVGAGI (reference sequence). Trimming took 3 bases from V and 7 from J; bases not matched to a gene: 11. CDR3: CASSYSGASGGGELFF. The CDR3 DNA is TGTGCCAGCAGTTATTCCGGGGCTAGCGGAGGCGGGGAGCTGTTTTTT.

The chain joins TRBV29-1 to TRBJ1-1; D remains ambiguous. Germline assignment: CDR1 SQVTM and CDR2 ANQGSEA. The CDR3 length is 12 residues. V lost 3 bases, J lost 3 bases, and 8 bases lay in between. The CDR3 bases are TGCAGCGTTGACGAGGGCTACACTGAAGCTTTCTTT. Amino acids: CSVDEGYTEAFF.

The V call is TRBV19, the J call TRBJ1-4; TRBD1 might be the D (6 bases). Trimming cost V 7 bases and J 4 bases, with 22 bases left between them. The CDR3 runs to 17 residues. Germline CDR1 LNHDA, CDR2 SQIVND (reference sequence). The CDR3 DNA follows: TGTGCCAGTACCACCCGGGACACATCCGCGGGTAATGAAAAACTGTTTTTT. Translating it yields CASTTRDTSAGNEKLFF. The full variable domain, rest sourced from reference TRBV19 and TRBJ1-4, is DGGITQSPKYLFRKEGQNVTLSCEQNLNHDAMYWYRQDPGQGLRLIYYSQIVNDFQKGDIAEGYSVSREKKESFPLTVTSAQKNPTAFYLCASTTRDTSAGNEKLFFGSGTQLSVL.

The chain employs TRBV18 and TRBJ1-1, with 9 bases matching TRBD1. Unmatched junction bases numbered 3, after V lost 0 bases and J lost 4 bases. There are 15 residues in the CDR3. Germline V lookup: CDR1 KGHSH, CDR2 LQKENI. The CDR3 DNA reads TGTGCCAGCTCACCACCAGGGACAGGGCCCACTGAAGCTTTCTTT. Residues: CASSPPGTGPTEAFF.

The CDR3 DNA follows: TGTGCCAGCAGTTTATCAGGGGCCGCTAACTATGGCTACACCTTC. Protein: CASSLSGAANYGYTF. The V call is TRBV28, the J call TRBJ1-2; a possible D gene is TRBD1 (6 bases). The germline V gene has CDR1 MDHEN and CDR2 SYDVKM. CDR3 length: 15 residues. V lost 1 base, J lost 0 bases, and 9 bases lay in between.

The chain employs TRBV6-5 and TRBJ1-5; perhaps TRBD1 as D (5 bases). The germline V and J ends were trimmed by 2 bases and 5 bases, with 10 bases remaining between them. The germline V gene encodes CDR1 MNHEY and CDR2 SVGAGI. This CDR3 is 14 amino acids long. The CDR3 loop reads CASSYATGDQPQHF. The CDR3 nucleotides read TGTGCCAGCAGTTACGCTACGGGGGATCAGCCCCAGCATTTT.

The chain combines TRBV1 with TRBJ2-7; whether TRBD2, the table's D call, matches the DNA was not checked. TRBV1 is classified as a pseudogene. This CDR3 is 18 amino acids long. CDR3 sequence: CTSSQDGLTSGRRYEQYF. CDR3 nucleotide sequence: TGCACCAGCAGCCAAGATGGCCTCACTAGCGGGAGGCGCTACGAGCAGTACTTC.

The chain combines TRBV27 with TRBJ2-2; TRBD2 agrees at 7 bases. Germline-derived CDR1 and CDR2 are MNHEY and SMNVEV (reference sequence). V was pared by 8 bases and J by 0 bases, with 15 bases of the junction left unmatched. This CDR3 is 18 amino acids long. The CDR3 region has the DNA TGTGCCAGCCACCGCACAGCCCCTAGCGGCCCGAACACCGGGGAGCTGTTTTTT. Translated: CASHRTAPSGPNTGELFF.

The rearrangement uses TRBV5-8 and TRBJ2-4, with D possibly TRBD2 on 7 matching bases. Trimming cost V 4 bases and J 1 base, with 12 bases left between them. In germline, CDR1 is SGHTS, CDR2 YDEGEE. The CDR3 runs to 15 residues. The CDR3 protein is CASSTRGGAKNIQYF. The CDR3, as DNA: TGTGCCAGCAGCACCAGGGGAGGGGCCAAAAACATTCAGTACTTC.

The chain combines TRBV30 with TRBJ1-3, with a possible D match to TRBD1 (6 bases). CDR1 and CDR2 from the germline V gene are GTSNPN and SVGIG (reference sequence). This CDR3 spans 15 amino acids. V was pared by 1 base and J by 0 bases, with 10 bases between. CDR3 DNA: TGTGCCTGGAGTGACGGCAGGGGCTCTGGAAACACCATATATTTT. It is translated as CAWSDGRGSGNTIYF.

Concerning this clone itself: One end of the junction fails to match germline, which may point to a read error. The J gene is TRBJ1-2, the V gene TRBV10-3; no clear D gene. The CDR3 runs to 12 residues. CDR1 is ENHRY and CDR2 is SYGVKD in the germline V gene. The CDR3 loop is CAISESSRSVTF. The DNA of the CDR3 is TGTGCCATCAGTGAGTCGAGTCGTAGTGTCACTTTC.

The chain joins TRBV28 to TRBJ1-6; possible D gene TRBD1, 6 bases. V was clipped by 1 base and J by 7 bases, with 14 bases between them. Germline V lookup: CDR1 MDHEN, CDR2 SYDVKM. This CDR3 region has 16 residues. The CDR3 bases are TGTGCCAGCAGTTTATCTGGGGGCGCAGGGAATTCACCCCTCCACTTT. Translation gives CASSLSGGAGNSPLHF.

The chain has TRBV9 and TRBJ2-1; TRBD1 agrees at 9 bases. CDR1 SGDLS and CDR2 YYNGEE come from the germline V gene. V shed 1 base and J 7 bases; nucleotides not matched to a gene: 15. This CDR3 is 18 amino acids long. The CDR3 nucleotides are TGTGCCAGCAGCGTACTCCAGACAGGGGGGTTGGTGAGGAATGAGCAGTTCTTC. Protein: CASSVLQTGGLVRNEQFF.

The J gene is TRBJ2-7, the V gene TRBV19; 13 positions agree with TRBD2. V dropped 7 bases and J dropped 3; count of bases not matched to a gene: 3. The germline V gene encodes CDR1 LNHDA and CDR2 SQIVND (reference sequence). The length of the CDR3 is 14 residues. CDR3 sequence reads: CASKGLAGDYEQYF. DNA of the CDR3: TGTGCCAGTAAAGGACTAGCGGGAGACTACGAGCAGTACTTC. The variable domain in full, with the rest retrieved from reference TRBV19 and TRBJ2-7, is DGGITQSPKYLFRKEGQNVTLSCEQNLNHDAMYWYRQDPGQGLRLIYYSQIVNDFQKGDIAEGYSVSREKKESFPLTVTSAQKNPTAFYLCASKGLAGDYEQYFGPGTRLTVT.

Of note for this clone: One end of the junction varies from germline; a read error may be responsible. The chain uses TRBV19 and TRBJ1-1, with 7 positions matching TRBD1. The CDR3 loop spans 13 amino acids. CDR1 and CDR2 from the germline V gene are LNHDA and SQIVND (reference sequence). CDR3 sequence reads: CASRLQGNSEAFF. CDR3 in DNA: TGTGCCAGTAGGTTACAGGGGAACAGTGAAGCTTTCTTT. The full variable domain, with the rest looked up from reference TRBV19 and TRBJ1-1, is DGGITQSPKYLFRKEGQNVTLSCEQNLNHDAMYWYRQDPGQGLRLIYYSQIVNDFQKGDIAEGYSVSREKKESFPLTVTSAQKNPTAFYLCASRLQGNSEAFFGQGTRLTVV.

This clone appeared a single time. The rearrangement joins TRBV5-1 to TRBJ1-2; 7 bases match TRBD1. The length of the CDR3 is 13 residues. The germline CDR1 and CDR2 sequences are SGHRS and YFSETQ. The V and J ends lost 4 bases and 8 bases, in that order; junction bases with no gene match: 8. The CDR3 here is CASSTGTEDGYTF. CDR3 DNA: TGCGCCAGCAGCACCGGGACAGAGGACGGCTACACCTTC.